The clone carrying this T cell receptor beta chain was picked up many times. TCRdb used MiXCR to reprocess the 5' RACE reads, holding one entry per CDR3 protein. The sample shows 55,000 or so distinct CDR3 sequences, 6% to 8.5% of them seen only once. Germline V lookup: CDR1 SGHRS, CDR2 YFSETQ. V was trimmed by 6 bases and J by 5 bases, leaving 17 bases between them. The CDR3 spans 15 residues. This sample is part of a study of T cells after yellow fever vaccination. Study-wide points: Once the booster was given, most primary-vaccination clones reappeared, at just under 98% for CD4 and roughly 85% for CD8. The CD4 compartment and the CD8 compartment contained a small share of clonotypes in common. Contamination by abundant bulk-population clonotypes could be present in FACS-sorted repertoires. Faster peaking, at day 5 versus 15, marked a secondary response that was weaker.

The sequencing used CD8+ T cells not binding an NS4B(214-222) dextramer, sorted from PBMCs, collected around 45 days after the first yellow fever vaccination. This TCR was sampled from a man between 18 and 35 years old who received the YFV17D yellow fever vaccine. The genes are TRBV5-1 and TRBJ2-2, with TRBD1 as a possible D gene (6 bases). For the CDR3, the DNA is TGCGCCAGCACCGAATGGGGGCTGAGAACCGGGGAGCTGTTTTTT. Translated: CASTEWGLRTGELFF. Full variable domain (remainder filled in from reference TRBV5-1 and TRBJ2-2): KAGVTQTPRYLIKTRGQQVTLSCSPISGHRSVSWYQQTPGQGLQFLFEYFSETQRNKGNFPGRFSGRQFSNSRSEMNVSTLELGDSALYLCASTEWGLRTGELFFGEGSRLTVL.